A selection of T cell receptor beta chains follows, all from one sample in a study of T cell clusters in autoimmune cytopenias. After re-calling the multiplex PCR reads, TCRdb lists one entry per CDR3 protein, DNA absent. There are fewer than 7,500 distinct CDR3 sequences in the sample, with 4% to 5% held by the top ten. Input material: peripheral blood. These TCRs come from a human donor with an autoimmune cytopenia or autoimmune hepatitis (not recorded which). Both conserved end residues are part of each CDR3. Clone size is not always given. Where it is, it says once, few, many or a class for expanded clones.

V,J,size,CDR3
TRBV30,TRBJ1-1,medium-sized,CAWVGQPLSEAFF
TRBV7-2,TRBJ2-7,medium-sized,CASNSPTDYEQYF
TRBV7-6,TRBJ2-5,medium-sized,CASSFASRVQETQYF
TRBV19,TRBJ2-2,medium-sized,CASSRTSGGNTGELFF
TRBV20-1,TRBJ1-2,NA,CSASRDSSFRYGYTF
TRBV20-1,TRBJ2-5,NA,CSASPGGTQYF
TRBV5-1,TRBJ2-5,NA,CASSSSLGYQETQYF
TRBV6-5,TRBJ2-2,medium-sized,CASSRTTSGGAGPLAGELFF
TRBV29-1,TRBJ2-1,medium-sized,CSAVEVYLVTSNEQFF
TRBV5-6,TRBJ1-2,NA,CASRPINRANYGYTF
TRBV5-3,TRBJ1-5,NA,CARSLEGVSNQPQHF
TRBV6-5,TRBJ2-3,medium-sized,CASSYSSPLFSDTQYF
TRBV27,TRBJ2-2,medium-sized,CASSPRPTSGYTGELFF
TRBV29-1,TRBJ2-7,medium-sized,CSVEYPGPGEQYF
TRBV15,TRBJ1-2,medium-sized,CATSRLGYGYTF
TRBV7-9,TRBJ2-7,medium-sized,CASKSGADSYEQYF
TRBV20-1,TRBJ2-1,NA,CSAEDYVVERSYNEQFF
TRBV7-2,TRBJ2-2,medium-sized,CASSLARESGELFF
TRBV20-1,TRBJ2-3,NA,CSARVVVQAGVKDTQYF
TRBV7-3,TRBJ2-2,NA,CASGGAGGARRELFF
TRBV19,TRBJ2-1,NA,CASSIRGQGNEQFF
TRBV20-1,TRBJ2-3,NA,CSAPGGGGAGTQYF
TRBV6-5,TRBJ1-5,medium-sized,CASSYSTGDQPQHF
TRBV5-6,TRBJ1-2,medium-sized,CASSLSWGDYGYTF
TRBV6-5,TRBJ2-7,medium-sized,CASRDSTYSYEQYF
TRBV27,TRBJ2-2,medium-sized,CASSLRGSRAGELFF
TRBV5-5,TRBJ1-2,medium-sized,CASSLTGALSSGYTF
TRBV29-1,TRBJ2-7,medium-sized,CSVLYDRHYEQYF
TRBV5-6,TRBJ1-2,NA,CASSFAVMGVQGYTF
TRBV19,TRBJ1-1,medium-sized,CASKRDNLNTEAFF
TRBV27,TRBJ1-3,NA,CASSLSGQVGNTIYF
TRBV7-4,TRBJ2-2,NA,CASSAQSPDREDTGELFF
TRBV6-5,TRBJ1-5,medium-sized,CASSAHHSNQPQHF
TRBV5-4,TRBJ2-1,medium-sized,CASSPGTSGRGNNEQFF
TRBV6-5,TRBJ1-6,medium-sized,CASRSPGSSYNSPLHF
TRBV20-1,TRBJ1-1,NA,CSARGQGDTEAFF
TRBV6-4,TRBJ1-2,NA,CASSDSTGYGYTF
TRBV27,TRBJ2-7,medium-sized,CASSQPLGGGSYEQYF
TRBV5-6,TRBJ2-5,medium-sized,CASSSRGQGGSETQYF
TRBV19,TRBJ1-1,NA,CASSIAPRANTEAFF
TRBV5-1,TRBJ2-1,medium-sized,CASSLTAGVGNEQFF
TRBV4-3,TRBJ2-3,NA,CASSQDPYPQLAGGTDTQYF